The entry below describes one T cell receptor (beta chain). This clone appeared a few times. Its antigen remains undetermined. Qualities for individual bases were not recorded, and no much larger clone is one base off. The data stem from a study of beta chain features in type 1 diabetes (dated by TCRdb to about 2018). Regarding the research as a whole: Mean age, gender distribution, total cell number and subset yield did not differ between patients and healthy donors. Regulatory and stem cell-like memory subsets were obtained from only 8 patients and roughly eight healthy donors, while naive and central memory subsets were obtained from all 30 or so donors. The study compared TCRB repertoires of sorted circulating CD4+ T cell subsets between recently diagnosed type 1 diabetes patients and matched healthy donors. A total of just under 110,000,000 sorted cells were examined across all samples, and RNA yield correlated strongly with the number of cells per subset. What the work shows at the level of the full study, not this receptor alone: Patients with type 1 diabetes made fewer insertions and deleted more nucleotides at VDJ recombination sites, implying thymic rearrangement abnormalities. PCR may preferentially amplify shorter templates, but because patient and control samples were amplified and corrected together, any resulting skew would affect both groups equally. Type 1 diabetes patients showed a moderate but significant shortening of TCRB CDR3 length in all four CD4+ subsets. Because cDNA was sequenced instead of genomic DNA, activated cells with high expression could be over-represented, although the groups did not differ in activation or CD3 levels. Because small numbers of individuals were included in the HLA sub-analyses, any influence of HLA type on TCRB rearrangement was left unresolved. The naive, central memory and regulatory TCRB repertoires appeared to resemble one another more closely among patients than among healthy donors.

Each donor gave one peripheral blood draw, averaging approximately 0.12 L, which was collected into heparinised tubes. Naive, central memory, regulatory and stem cell-like memory CD4+ T cells were sorted on a BD FACSAria II using a panel including CD45RO, CCR7, CD25, CD127, CD95 and CD27. Purity was above 98% for every sorted population. PBMCs were isolated right away by Lymphoprep density gradient centrifugation and were stained directly, without culture. So that batch effects would be minimized, each experiment stained and sorted samples in pairs, pairing one healthy donor with one patient. For CDR1 and CDR2, the germline V gene (reference sequence) lists SEHNR and FQNEAQ. The V and J ends are trimmed by 0 bases and 1 base, leaving 9 bases between them. The CDR3 starts with the cysteine, ends with the phenylalanine, and has 16 residues. The CDR3 DNA has 48 bases and is translated from base 1. All of the isolated RNA was reverse transcribed with the High Capacity cDNA Reverse Transcription Kit, so expressed TCRB transcripts were sequenced. Deep immunoSEQ sequencing was applied to naive, central memory and regulatory T cell samples, giving an average of about 3.7 million total reads per sample. Sorted cells were lysed in RLT buffer and RNA was extracted with DNase-treated RNeasy Micro or Mini kits, depending on cell number. Each cell subset was processed on its own to prevent cross-contamination, while patient and healthy donor samples were processed together. The immunoSEQ multiplex PCR was used to amplify TCRB sequences from cDNA, yielding 87-bp fragments that span the CDR3 region. The amplicons were sequenced using the Illumina HiSeq platform. The original methods were these. Synthetic template baselines were used to correct PCR bias computationally, reads within Hamming distance 2 were collapsed together, and singletons that could not be merged were discarded. Reads were aligned against IMGT so that V, D and J genes, CDR3 length and insertions or deletions at six rearrangement sites could be assigned. Within each subset, clonotype counts were normalized to sorted cell number, after which true diversity and Gini coefficients were computed with the tcR R package. The overlap coefficient, calculated on TCRB nucleotide sequences, was used to measure repertoire sharing. The table comes from immuneACCESS by way of TCRdb, which keeps in-frame sequences with V and J called. Part of the clones is missing from these tables; in studies checked, under half for an unresolved V gene and the rest for unknown reasons. The V and J calls and clone size were taken over from that table, and D and trimming were inferred from the DNA. The sample profile shows about 220,000 clones; 11% of them were found once. Over 1% of the sample belongs to the ten largest clones.

This receptor was taken from a young man in good health. Sample: central memory CD4+ T cells from blood. The V and J segments used are TRBV7-9 and TRBJ2-2; the D call is tentative, TRBD1 or TRBD2, as each matches 6 bases. The nucleotide sequence reads as follows: TGTGCCAGCAGCTTAGCGGGGGGCCTGAACACCGGGGAGCTGTTTTTT. Protein translation: CASSLAGGLNTGELFF.